A few counts support the clone carrying this TCR beta chain. These data come from a study of blood T cell repertoires in COVID-19. Assay used: immunoSEQ multiplex PCR; TCRdb lists only in-frame clones, some missing. Of some 460,000 clones listed, 87% are singletons. Germline lookup yields CDR1 MGHDK and CDR2 SYGVNS. Germline trimming cut 1 base from V and 4 bases from J; bases unmatched to any gene: 6. CDR3 length equals 15 residues. Individuals drawn from about two dozen US areas were roughly 18 to 95 years old. The chain uses TRBV25-1 and TRBJ1-1; 7 bases fit TRBD1. This clonotype was obtained from a woman under 30 with acute COVID-19. Specimen: PBMCs or T cells enriched from blood (not recorded which). CDR3 coding DNA: TGTGCCAGCAGTGAATCCAAGGGGGCTTCCACTGAAGCTTTCTTT. Amino acids: CASSESKGASTEAFF.